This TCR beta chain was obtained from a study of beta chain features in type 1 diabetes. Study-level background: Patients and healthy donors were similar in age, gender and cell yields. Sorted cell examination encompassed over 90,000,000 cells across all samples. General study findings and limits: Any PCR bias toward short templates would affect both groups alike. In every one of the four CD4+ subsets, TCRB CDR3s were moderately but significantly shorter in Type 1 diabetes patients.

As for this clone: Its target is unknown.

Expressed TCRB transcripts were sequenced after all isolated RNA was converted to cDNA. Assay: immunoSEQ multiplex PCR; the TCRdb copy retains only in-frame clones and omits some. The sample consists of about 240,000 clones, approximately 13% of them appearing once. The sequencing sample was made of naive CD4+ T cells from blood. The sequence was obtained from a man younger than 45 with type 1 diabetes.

The CDR3 protein is CASSLSAGGKREQYF. CDR3 nucleotides: TGCGCCAGCAGCTTGTCGGCAGGGGGGAAGCGCGAGCAGTACTTC. The chain joins TRBV5-1 to TRBJ2-7, with D maybe TRBD1 (7 bases). Germline CDR1 reads SGHRS; CDR2 reads YFSETQ. The CDR3 is 15 amino acids. Trimming removed 1 base at V and 6 bases at J, with 17 bases between.